The 32 T cell receptor beta chains in this list originate from one sample, sequenced in a study of blood T cell repertoires in COVID-19. The protocol was immunoSEQ multiplex PCR, while the TCRdb copy is restricted to in-frame clones and leaves out a portion. The sample lists fewer than 300,000 clones, about 91% occurring once. Material: PBMCs or T cells enriched from blood (not recorded which). The receptors originated from a woman aged 35 to 49 with acute COVID-19.

The rearrangement links TRBV24-1 to TRBJ1-4; 10 nucleotides align to TRBD1. Germline V lookup: CDR1 KGHDR, CDR2 SFDVKD. V trimming: 4 bases; J trimming: 7 bases; junction bases outside the gene matches: 5. The CDR3 extends over 15 amino acids. CDR3 in amino acids: CATSDPGQGVEKLFF. The CDR3 DNA sequence: TGTGCCACCAGTGACCCCGGACAGGGGGTTGAAAAACTGTTTTTT.

The V and J genes are TRBV11-3 and TRBJ2-3; 8 bases match TRBD2. This CDR3 spans 16 amino acids. V was clipped by 4 bases and J by 2 bases; unmatched bases: 8. CDR1 is SGHNT, CDR2 YENEEA, per germline. The CDR3 reads CASSSVSGRSTDTQYF. CDR3 DNA sequence: TGTGCCAGCAGCTCCGTCAGCGGGAGATCCACAGATACGCAGTATTTT.

The rearrangement joins TRBV28 to TRBJ1-1; D is possibly TRBD1 (6 bases). This CDR3 has 15 residues. V was trimmed by 7 bases and J by 3 bases, leaving 18 bases between them. Looked up from germline, CDR1 is MDHEN and CDR2 is SYDVKM. The CDR3 here is CASIVGGAGDTEAFF. In DNA form, the CDR3 reads TGTGCCAGCATCGTGGGGGGCGCGGGGGACACTGAAGCTTTCTTT.

V usage is TRBV30 and J usage is TRBJ2-5; tentative D call: TRBD2 (6 bases). The CDR3 has 13 residues. The V end lost 2 bases, the J end lost 10 bases, and 17 bases lay between the germline ends. The germline CDR1 and CDR2 sequences are GTSNPN and SVGIG (reference sequence). This CDR3 reads CAWSIAVDSIQYF. CDR3 in DNA: TGTGCCTGGAGTATAGCGGTGGATAGTATCCAGTACTTC. The full variable domain, its missing parts supplied by reference TRBV30 and TRBJ2-5, is SQTIHQWPATLVQPVGSPLSLECTVEGTSNPNLYWYRQAAGRGLQLLFYSVGIGQISSEVPQNLSASRPQDRQFILSSKKLLLSDSGFYLCAWSIAVDSIQYFGPGTRLLVL.

The CDR3 nucleotides read TGTGCCAGCAGCGACGAGGCGCGTCTGGGCACTGAAGCTTTCTTT. As protein: CASSDEARLGTEAFF. This chain connects TRBV9 to TRBJ1-1; no reliable D call. V lost 3 bases and J 4 bases, leaving 16 bases between the germline ends. This CDR3 has 15 amino acids. The V gene's germline CDR1 is SGDLS and CDR2 YYNGEE.

The V and J genes are TRBV7-9 and TRBJ1-4; 10 bases line up with TRBD1. Trimming took 5 bases from V and 5 from J; bases not matched to a gene: 8. CDR1 and CDR2 from the germline V gene are SEHNR and FQNEAQ (reference sequence). The CDR3 consists of 16 residues. CDR3 nucleotides: TGTGCCAGCAGCGTCGGACCGGGACAGGGGAATGAAAAACTGTTTTTT. Translated, it gives CASSVGPGQGNEKLFF.

The table lists this clone with a count of one. V and J are TRBV18 and TRBJ2-7; TRBD1 matches at 7 bases. This CDR3 has 17 amino acids. Trimming at V came to 2 bases and at J to 2 bases, leaving 12 bases not matched to a gene. CDR1 and CDR2 (germline): KGHSH, LQKENI. CDR3 bases: TGTGCCAGCTCACCAGCCAACCCGACAGGGTACGCCTACGAGCAGTACTTC. Protein product: CASSPANPTGYAYEQYF.

A few counts support this clone. This sequence joins TRBV9 and TRBJ2-3; maybe TRBD1 (6 bases). Per germline, CDR1 SGDLS and CDR2 YYNGEE. The CDR3 runs 14 residues. V gave up 3 bases and J gave up 4 bases, with 12 bases separating them. The CDR3 DNA follows: TGTGCCAGCAGCGCCCGTAGGACAGCAGATACGCAGTATTTT. This codes for CASSARRTADTQYF.

The chain joins TRBV27 to TRBJ1-1; no firm D call. V gave up 0 bases and J gave up 2 bases, with 10 bases separating them. CDR1 and CDR2 from the germline V gene are MNHEY and SMNVEV (reference sequence). This CDR3 is 15 amino acids long. CDR3 in amino acids: CASSLSPPRNTEAFF. CDR3 in DNA: TGTGCCAGCAGTTTATCGCCCCCCAGAAACACTGAAGCTTTCTTT.

V usage is TRBV30 and J usage is TRBJ2-1; TRBD2 matches 10 bases. This CDR3 contains 16 residues. CDR1 and CDR2 from the germline V gene are GTSNPN and SVGIG (reference sequence). The junction had 8 bases not matched to a gene; V was cut back by 2 bases and J by 4 bases. CDR3 protein: CAWSLRTSGGYNEQFF. CDR3 DNA sequence: TGTGCCTGGAGTCTTAGGACTAGCGGAGGGTACAATGAGCAGTTCTTC. Using reference TRBV30 and TRBJ2-1 for the parts outside the CDR3, the full variable domain is SQTIHQWPATLVQPVGSPLSLECTVEGTSNPNLYWYRQAAGRGLQLLFYSVGIGQISSEVPQNLSASRPQDRQFILSSKKLLLSDSGFYLCAWSLRTSGGYNEQFFGPGTRLTVL.

This chain links TRBV7-2 with TRBJ1-2; D gene ambiguous. Germline-derived CDR1 and CDR2 are SGHTA and FQGNSA. This CDR3 contains 18 residues. The ends were cut back, 2 bases at V and 4 bases at J, with 23 bases in the middle. In DNA, the CDR3 is TGTGCCAGCAGCTTACCAGAACTCCCCTGGAGGGCGCCCTATGGCTACACCTTC. This sequence encodes CASSLPELPWRAPYGYTF.

The sample holds a few counts of this clone. V usage is TRBV12-5 and J usage is TRBJ2-7; 9 positions agree with TRBD1. CDR1 and CDR2 (germline): LGHNT, FRNRAP. CDR3 length equals 15 residues. Trimming cost V 2 bases and J 6 bases; bases outside gene matches: 8. The CDR3 nucleotides are TGTGCTAGTGGTTTGCCACCCCCGGGACAGGGCGAGCAGTACGTC. It codes for CASGLPPPGQGEQYV.

This clone has just a few counts. This chain joins TRBV7-8 and TRBJ1-2; D call uncertain. This CDR3 has 16 residues. V was trimmed by 0 bases and J by 8 bases, leaving 19 bases between them. Per the germline V gene, CDR1 is SGHVS and CDR2 is FQNEAQ. In DNA form, the CDR3 reads TGTGCCAGCAGCTTAGCGGGAGGGAGTGGTGCGGGGGGCTACACCTTC. Protein sequence: CASSLAGGSGAGGYTF.

Only one count was recorded for this clone. This chain joins TRBV6-4 and TRBJ1-1; no reliable D call. With 6 bases removed from V and 0 bases from J, the gap between germline ends came to 8 bases. Per germline, CDR1 MRHNA and CDR2 SNTAGT. This CDR3 spans 13 amino acids. In nucleotides, the CDR3 is TGTGCCAGCAGGTCTACCTTGAACACTGAAGCTTTCTTT. It translates to CASRSTLNTEAFF.

This chain uses TRBV28 with TRBJ1-1; D might be TRBD1 (5 bases). The CDR3 extends over 15 amino acids. Trimming shortened V by 5 bases and J by 11 bases, and 24 bases separated the two germline ends. Looked up from germline, CDR1 is MDHEN and CDR2 is SYDVKM. DNA of the CDR3: TGTGCCAGCAGTCATAGGGGCTCAGATTATGGGAGGGCTTTCTTT. This codes for CASSHRGSDYGRAFF.

This clone has a single count. The J gene is TRBJ2-6, the V gene TRBV6-4; D gene unclear. Germline loops: CDR1 MRHNA, CDR2 SNTAGT. The CDR3 is made up of 19 amino acids. V was trimmed by 6 bases and J by 0 bases, leaving 21 bases between them. The CDR3 sequence is CASRVQQALKNSGANVLTF. CDR3 in DNA: TGTGCCAGCAGAGTACAGCAAGCCCTTAAAAACTCTGGGGCCAACGTCCTGACTTTC.

V usage is TRBV27 and J usage is TRBJ2-7; tentative D call: TRBD1 (6 bases). V was shortened by 6 bases and J by 0 bases, with 9 bases between the two germline ends. The CDR3 contains 13 residues. The germline V gene encodes CDR1 MNHEY and CDR2 SMNVEV (reference sequence). The CDR3 is CASSYRVSYEQYF. The CDR3 bases are TGTGCCAGCAGCTACAGGGTCTCCTACGAGCAGTACTTC.

The chain combines TRBV5-1 with TRBJ2-7; D gene uncertain. The CDR3 extends over 15 amino acids. Germline CDR1 SGHRS, CDR2 YFSETQ. The ends were cut back, 0 bases at V and 2 bases at J, with 12 bases in the middle. The CDR3 reads CASSLGASSAYEQYV. The CDR3 region has the DNA TGCGCCAGCAGCTTGGGTGCGAGTTCGGCCTACGAGCAGTACGTC.

Notes on this clone: Mismatch with germline at one junction end may stem from a read error. This rearrangement joins TRBV27 to TRBJ2-5; D may be TRBD2 (6 bases). CDR1 MNHEY and CDR2 SMNVEV come from the germline V gene (reference sequence). The CDR3 totals 13 residues. CDR3 region: CASSSPAGPSTHF. The CDR3 bases are TGTGCCAGCAGTTCTCCCGCGGGACCCTCCACGCACTTC.

CDR3 region: CASSLRQGGNQPQHF. CDR3 nucleotides: TGTGCCAGCAGCTTAAGACAGGGGGGCAATCAGCCCCAGCATTTT. This chain joins TRBV7-8 and TRBJ1-5, with 9 bases fitting TRBD1. This CDR3 comprises 15 residues. The V segment lost 2 bases and the J segment 2 bases; nucleotides outside the gene matches: 1. CDR1 and CDR2 from the germline V gene are SGHVS and FQNEAQ.

DNA of the CDR3: TGTGCCACCAGGGGGCCGAACACTGAAGCTTTCTTT. Its protein product is CATRGPNTEAFF. V and J are TRBV24-1 and TRBJ1-1; D is perhaps TRBD1 (5 bases). The V gene's germline CDR1 is KGHDR and CDR2 SFDVKD. CDR3 size: 12 residues. V was clipped by 7 bases and J by 1 base, with 6 bases between them.

The J gene is TRBJ2-2, the V gene TRBV5-4; the D is unclear. The CDR3 runs 12 residues. Per the germline V gene, CDR1 is SGHNT and CDR2 is YYREEE (reference sequence). V gave up 9 bases and J gave up 5 bases, with 11 bases separating them. CDR3 DNA sequence: TGTGCCACCTCGATGACAACCGGGGAGCTGTTTTTT. Its protein is CATSMTTGELFF.

This clone was seen once. This chain joins TRBV30 and TRBJ2-3; the match to TRBD2 covers 16 bases. Losses at the gene ends were 5 bases for V and 3 bases for J; bases not matched to a gene: 5. This CDR3 has 16 amino acids. Germline V lookup: CDR1 GTSNPN, CDR2 SVGIG (reference sequence). The chain's CDR3 is CAWDPGLAGGTDTQYF. Written as DNA, the CDR3 is TGTGCCTGGGACCCGGGACTAGCGGGAGGGACAGATACGCAGTATTTT.

The rearrangement joins TRBV4-1 to TRBJ1-3; D perhaps matches TRBD1 (5 bases). Germline lookup yields CDR1 MGHRA and CDR2 YSYEKL. The V end was cut by 4 bases, the J end by 0 bases, with 10 bases between. CDR3 length equals 15 residues. CDR3 nucleotide sequence: TGCGCCAGCAGCCTCCGACAGACCTCTGGAAACACCATATATTTT. Its translation is CASSLRQTSGNTIYF.

CDR3 nucleotides: TGTGCCAGCAGCTTAGTAACTCGAAGCTCCTACAATGAGCAGTTCTTC. Protein product: CASSLVTRSSYNEQFF. The V and J genes are TRBV7-6 and TRBJ2-1, with D unresolved. The V and J ends lost 1 base and 0 bases respectively, with 10 bases between them. Germline lookup yields CDR1 SGHVS and CDR2 FNYEAQ. The CDR3 is 16 residues long.

The J gene is TRBJ2-3, the V gene TRBV7-2; TRBD1 matches at 7 bases. Looked up from germline, CDR1 is SGHTA and CDR2 is FQGNSA. This CDR3 spans 13 amino acids. J gave up 9 bases and V 6 bases, and 9 bases lay outside the gene matches. The CDR3 nucleotides read TGTGCCAGCAGTTTGACAGGGATCCTCACGCAGTATTTT. The encoded protein is CASSLTGILTQYF.

Worth noting for this clone: A much larger clone differs by one base, so this may be a read error. This chain joins TRBV7-8 and TRBJ1-2, with 9 bases identical to TRBD1. The V gene's germline CDR1 is SGHVS and CDR2 FQNEAQ. The junction had 0 bases not matched to a gene; V was cut back by 4 bases and J by 3 bases. The CDR3 covers 13 residues. The CDR3 DNA is TGTGCCAGCAGCTGGACAGGGGACTATGGCTACACCTTC. Translated, it gives CASSWTGDYGYTF.

CDR3 coding DNA: TGTGCCACCAGTGATCCGACATCCCCATTACAAAAACTGTTTTTT. This sequence encodes CATSDPTSPLQKLFF. The chain is built from TRBV24-1 and TRBJ1-4; D is ambiguous. Germline loops: CDR1 KGHDR, CDR2 SFDVKD. V was trimmed by 3 bases and J by 9 bases, leaving 16 bases between them. CDR3 length: 15 amino acids.

The rearrangement links TRBV28 to TRBJ1-5; unclear D gene. In germline, CDR1 is MDHEN, CDR2 SYDVKM. The CDR3 totals 12 residues. V lost 3 bases and J lost 7, with 7 bases in between. The chain's CDR3 is CASSFGEQPQHF. The CDR3 DNA follows: TGTGCCAGCAGTTTTGGGGAGCAGCCCCAGCATTTT. Full variable domain (remainder filled in from reference TRBV28 and TRBJ1-5): DVKVTQSSRYLVKRTGEKVFLECVQDMDHENMFWYRQDPGLGLRLIYFSYDVKMKEKGDIPEGYSVSREKKERFSLILESASTNQTSMYLCASSFGEQPQHFGDGTRLSIL.

This clone showed up just once. The V call is TRBV3-1 (or the pseudogene TRBV3-2), the J call TRBJ2-1, with D uncertain. The germline V and J ends were trimmed by 0 bases and 4 bases, with 10 bases remaining between them. The germline gives CDR1 LGHDT, CDR2 YNNKEL (reference sequence). The CDR3 totals 15 residues. The CDR3 sequence: CASSQEISGYNEQFF. The CDR3 bases are TGTGCCAGCAGCCAAGAAATATCAGGATACAATGAGCAGTTCTTC.

This clone has a handful of counts. The chain carries TRBV5-4 and TRBJ2-3; D remains unclear. The CDR3 spans 14 residues. Germline-derived CDR1 and CDR2 are SGHNT and YYREEE (reference sequence). V lost 1 base and J lost 0, with 6 bases in between. CDR3 amino acids: CASSLSKSTDTQYF. The DNA for the CDR3 is TGTGCCAGCAGCTTGTCCAAAAGCACAGATACGCAGTATTTT.

This clone was seen a single time. The chain links TRBV19 to TRBJ1-5; D is unresolved. The CDR3 is 17 residues long. Trimming cost V 2 bases and J 0 bases, with 14 bases left between them. Germline CDR1 LNHDA, CDR2 SQIVND (reference sequence). The CDR3 protein is CASSILAGVTSNQPQHF. CDR3 nucleotide sequence: TGTGCCAGTAGTATATTGGCGGGAGTTACTAGCAATCAGCCCCAGCATTTT.